This is a list of T cell receptor beta chains from one sample in a study of blood T cell repertoires in COVID-19. Data came from immunoSEQ multiplex PCR; TCRdb stores just in-frame clones and leaves some out. The table includes fewer than 300,000 clones, about nine tenths detected once. The sequenced sample consisted of peripheral blood. The origin of the receptors is a woman between 25 and 40 years old with COVID-19, enrolled during active disease. CDR3s include the opening cysteine and the closing phenylalanine or tryptophan. The D gene is left open where the match is weak. The size of a clone is reported for some rows only, either as once, few or many, or as a class for expanded clones.

V gene	J gene	D gene	clone size	CDR3 protein	CDR3 DNA
TRBV7-2	TRBJ2-1	NA	NA	CASSLEGEYYNEQFF	TGTGCCAGCAGCTTAGAGGGGGAGTATTACAATGAGCAGTTCTTC
TRBV6-5	TRBJ1-2	TRBD1	NA	CASSYSPGGGNYGYTF	TGTGCCAGCAGTTACTCTCCAGGGGGAGGAAACTATGGCTACACCTTC
TRBV7-3	TRBJ2-1	TRBD2	NA	CASSPAAGGSTEQFF	TGTGCCAGCAGCCCCGCAGCGGGAGGATCTACTGAGCAGTTCTTC
TRBV2	TRBJ2-7	NA	NA	CASTEQTPEQYF	TGTGCCAGCACCGAACAGACGCCCGAGCAGTACTTC
TRBV5-4	TRBJ2-1	TRBD2	NA	CASSLNQREGNEQFF	TGTGCCAGCAGCTTGAACCAGCGGGAGGGAAATGAGCAGTTCTTC
TRBV7-2	TRBJ1-1	NA	NA	CASSLYRTNTEAFF	TGTGCCAGCAGCTTATACAGGACGAACACTGAAGCTTTCTTT
TRBV25-1	TRBJ2-2	NA	NA	CASSEAGRDSGELFF	TGTGCCAGCAGTGAAGCGGGTAGGGACTCCGGGGAGCTGTTTTTT
TRBV7-6	TRBJ2-7	TRBD1	NA	CASSPRTGGLVEQYF	TGTGCCAGCAGCCCGCGGACAGGGGGACTGGTCGAGCAGTACTTC
TRBV5-1	TRBJ1-1	NA	NA	CASSLIGANTEAFF	TGCGCCAGCAGCTTGATAGGGGCCAACACTGAAGCTTTCTTT
TRBV19	TRBJ2-1	TRBD1	NA	CASSTGQALNEQFF	TGTGCCAGTAGTACGGGACAGGCACTTAATGAGCAGTTCTTC
TRBV11-2	TRBJ1-6	TRBD1	NA	CASSKTGDYNSPLHF	TGTGCCAGCAGCAAGACAGGGGACTATAATTCACCCCTCCACTTT
TRBV2	TRBJ1-5	NA	NA	CASNPESGYQPQHF	TGTGCCAGCAACCCAGAATCAGGCTATCAGCCCCAGCATTTT
TRBV7-2	TRBJ2-7	NA	NA	CASSYNRVGNEQYF	TGTGCCAGCAGCTATAACAGGGTTGGAAACGAGCAGTACTTC
TRBV27	TRBJ2-5	TRBD2	NA	CASTRLAGGGGKETQYF	TGTGCCAGCACCCGACTAGCGGGAGGAGGAGGGAAAGAGACCCAGTACTTC
TRBV27	TRBJ2-1	TRBD2	NA	CASSSKTLAGGRNEQFF	TGTGCCAGCAGTTCCAAAACCCTAGCGGGAGGGCGCAATGAGCAGTTCTTC
TRBV7-9	TRBJ2-3	TRBD1	few	CASSLVQGGSTDTQYF	TGTGCCAGCAGCTTAGTACAGGGGGGTAGCACAGATACGCAGTATTTT
TRBV5-4	TRBJ1-2	NA	NA	CASSLGQDYGYTF	TGTGCCAGCAGCTTGGGACAGGACTATGGCTACACCTTC
TRBV6-1	TRBJ1-6	TRBD1	NA	CASSEVQGARSPLHF	TGTGCCAGCAGTGAAGTACAGGGGGCCCGGTCACCCCTCCACTTT
TRBV19	TRBJ2-1	TRBD2	NA	CASGMVGEGNNEQFF	TGTGCCAGTGGAATGGTCGGGGAGGGTAATAATGAGCAGTTCTTC
TRBV10-3	TRBJ2-7	NA	few	CAIRPDNSSYEQYF	TGTGCCATCAGGCCTGACAATTCGTCCTACGAGCAGTACTTC
TRBV28	TRBJ2-7	NA	NA	CASSLGREGSYEQYF	TGTGCCAGCAGTTTAGGCAGGGAAGGCTCCTACGAGCAGTACTTC
TRBV7-2	TRBJ1-2	NA	few	CASSFTGSDGYTF	TGTGCCAGCAGCTTTACAGGGAGTGATGGCTACACCTTC
TRBV15	TRBJ1-6	NA	NA	CATSRDRTDSSPLHF	TGTGCCACCAGCAGAGATCGAACAGATTCTTCACCCCTCCACTTT
TRBV11-1	TRBJ2-7	TRBD1	NA	CASSSRQGLIYEQYF	TGTGCCAGCAGCAGCCGACAGGGATTGATCTACGAGCAGTACTTC
TRBV30	TRBJ1-5	TRBD1	NA	CAWSGTGDQPQHF	TGTGCCTGGAGTGGGACAGGCGATCAGCCCCAGCATTTT
TRBV27	TRBJ2-5	NA	NA	CASSLQRGVETQYF	TGTGCCAGCAGTTTACAACGGGGTGTGGAGACCCAGTACTTC